This TCR beta chain was profiled in a study of blood T cell repertoires in COVID-19. The protocol was immunoSEQ multiplex PCR, while the TCRdb copy is restricted to in-frame clones and leaves out a portion. Among about 78,000 clones listed, more than 70% were seen once. The CDR3 spans 13 residues. Per the germline V gene, CDR1 is SGHVS and CDR2 is FQNEAQ. The ends were cut back, 1 base at V and 2 bases at J, with 5 bases in the middle. This clonotype was sampled from a man in his 60s with active or convalescent COVID-19. The V gene is TRBV7-8, the J gene TRBJ1-2, with no clear D. The sample comprised peripheral blood. The CDR3 DNA is TGTGCCAGCAGCTTAGATGTAAACTATGGCTACACCTTC. It specifies CASSLDVNYGYTF.